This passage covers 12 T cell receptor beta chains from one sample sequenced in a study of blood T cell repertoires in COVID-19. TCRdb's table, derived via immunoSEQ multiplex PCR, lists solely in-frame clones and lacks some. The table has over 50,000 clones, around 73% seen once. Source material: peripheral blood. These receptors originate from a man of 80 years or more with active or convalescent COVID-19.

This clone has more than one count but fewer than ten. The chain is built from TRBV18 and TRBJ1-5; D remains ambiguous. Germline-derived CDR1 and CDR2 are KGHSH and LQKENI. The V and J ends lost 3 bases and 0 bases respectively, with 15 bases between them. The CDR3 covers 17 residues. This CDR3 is CASSPVGDPYSNQPQHF. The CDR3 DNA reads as TGTGCCAGCTCACCTGTGGGAGATCCTTATAGCAATCAGCCCCAGCATTTT.

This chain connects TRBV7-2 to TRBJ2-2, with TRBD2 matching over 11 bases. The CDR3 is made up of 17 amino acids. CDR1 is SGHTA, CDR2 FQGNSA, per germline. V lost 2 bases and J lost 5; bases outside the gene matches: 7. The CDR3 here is CASSLSIAGGSTGELFF. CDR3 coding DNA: TGTGCCAGCAGCTTATCAATAGCGGGAGGGTCTACCGGGGAGCTGTTTTTT.

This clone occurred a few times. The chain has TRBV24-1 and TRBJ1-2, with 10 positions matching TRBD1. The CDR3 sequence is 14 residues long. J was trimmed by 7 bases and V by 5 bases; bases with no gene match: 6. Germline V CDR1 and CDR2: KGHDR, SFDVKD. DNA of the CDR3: TGTGCCACCAGTGCGGGGACAGGGGCTCTTGGCTACACCTTC. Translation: CATSAGTGALGYTF.

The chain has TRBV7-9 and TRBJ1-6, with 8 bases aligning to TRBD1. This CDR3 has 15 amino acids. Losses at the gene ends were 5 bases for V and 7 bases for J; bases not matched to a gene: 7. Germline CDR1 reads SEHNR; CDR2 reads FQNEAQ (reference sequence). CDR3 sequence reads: CASSPTDRVNSPLHF. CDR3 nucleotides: TGTGCCAGCAGCCCAACGGACAGGGTAAATTCACCCCTCCACTTT.

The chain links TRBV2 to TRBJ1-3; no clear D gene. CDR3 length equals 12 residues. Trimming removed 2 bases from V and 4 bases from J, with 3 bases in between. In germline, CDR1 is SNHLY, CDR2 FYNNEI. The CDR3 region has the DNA TGTGCCAGCAGTGAACCGGGAAACACCATATATTTT. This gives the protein CASSEPGNTIYF.

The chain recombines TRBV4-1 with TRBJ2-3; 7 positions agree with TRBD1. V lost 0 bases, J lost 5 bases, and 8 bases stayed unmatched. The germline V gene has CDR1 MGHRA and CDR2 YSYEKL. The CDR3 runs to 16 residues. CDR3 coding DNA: TGCGCCAGCAGCCAAGAAAGGGGGCCCCGCCGAGATACGCAGTATTTT. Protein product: CASSQERGPRRDTQYF.

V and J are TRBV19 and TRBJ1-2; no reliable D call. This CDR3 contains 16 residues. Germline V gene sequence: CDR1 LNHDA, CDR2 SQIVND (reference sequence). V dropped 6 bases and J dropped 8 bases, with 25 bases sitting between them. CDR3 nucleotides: TGTGCCAGTAGGGAATCGGCTAGAATGGTATCTTACGGCTACACCTTC. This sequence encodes CASRESARMVSYGYTF.

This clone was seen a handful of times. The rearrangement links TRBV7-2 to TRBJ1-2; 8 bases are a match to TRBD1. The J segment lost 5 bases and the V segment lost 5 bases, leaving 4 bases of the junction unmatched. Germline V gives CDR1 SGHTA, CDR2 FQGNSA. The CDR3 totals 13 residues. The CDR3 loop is CASSPDREYGYTF. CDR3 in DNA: TGTGCCAGCAGCCCGGACAGGGAGTATGGCTACACCTTC.

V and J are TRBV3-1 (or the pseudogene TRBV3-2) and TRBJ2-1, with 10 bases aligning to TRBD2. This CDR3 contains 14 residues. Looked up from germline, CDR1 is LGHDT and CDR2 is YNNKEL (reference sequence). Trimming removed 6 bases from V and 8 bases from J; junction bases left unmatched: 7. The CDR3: CASSPLAGVDEQFF. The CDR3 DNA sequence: TGTGCCAGCAGTCCTCTAGCGGGAGTCGATGAGCAGTTCTTC.

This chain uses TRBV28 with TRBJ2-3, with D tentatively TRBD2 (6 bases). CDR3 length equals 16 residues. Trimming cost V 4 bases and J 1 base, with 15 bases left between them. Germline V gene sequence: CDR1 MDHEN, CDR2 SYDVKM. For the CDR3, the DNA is TGTGCCAGCAGTTACTCCTCTAGCGTTGGCACAGATACGCAGTATTTT. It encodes CASSYSSSVGTDTQYF.

The CDR3 is CASSLFRGNTEAFF. CDR3 sequence (DNA): TGTGCCAGCAGTTTATTTAGGGGGAACACTGAAGCTTTCTTT. This chain joins TRBV27 and TRBJ1-1; the D gene is possibly TRBD1 (5 bases). Germline values: CDR1 MNHEY, CDR2 SMNVEV (reference sequence). CDR3 length: 14 residues. Trimming pared 1 base from V and 1 base from J, leaving 7 bases between.

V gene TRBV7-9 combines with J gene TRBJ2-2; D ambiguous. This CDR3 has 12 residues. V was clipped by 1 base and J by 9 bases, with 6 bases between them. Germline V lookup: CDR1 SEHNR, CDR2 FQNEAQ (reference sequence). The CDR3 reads CASSLDVWELFF. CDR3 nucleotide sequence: TGTGCCAGCAGCTTAGATGTATGGGAGCTGTTTTTT.